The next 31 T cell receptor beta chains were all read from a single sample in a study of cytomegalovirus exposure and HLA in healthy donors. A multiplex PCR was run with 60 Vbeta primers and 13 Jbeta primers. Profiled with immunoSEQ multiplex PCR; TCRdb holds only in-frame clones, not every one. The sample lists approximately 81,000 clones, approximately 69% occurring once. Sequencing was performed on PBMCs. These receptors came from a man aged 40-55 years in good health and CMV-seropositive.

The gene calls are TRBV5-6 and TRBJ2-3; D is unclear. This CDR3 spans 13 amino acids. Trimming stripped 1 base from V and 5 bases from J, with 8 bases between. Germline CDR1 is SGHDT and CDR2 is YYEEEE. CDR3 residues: CASSLSTGDTQYF. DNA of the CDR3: TGTGCCAGCAGCTTGAGTACGGGAGATACGCAGTATTTT.

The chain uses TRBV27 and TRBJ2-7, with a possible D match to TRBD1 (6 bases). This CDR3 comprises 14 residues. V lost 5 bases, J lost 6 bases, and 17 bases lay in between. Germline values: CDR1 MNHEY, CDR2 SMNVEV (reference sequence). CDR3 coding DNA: TGTGCCAGCAGTCCGACCAGGGGAAAGGTCGAGCAGTACTTC. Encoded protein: CASSPTRGKVEQYF.

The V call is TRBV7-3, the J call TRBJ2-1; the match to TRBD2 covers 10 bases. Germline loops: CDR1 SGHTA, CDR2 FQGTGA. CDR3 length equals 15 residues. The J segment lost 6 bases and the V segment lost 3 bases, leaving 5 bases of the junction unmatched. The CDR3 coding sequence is TGTGCCAGCAGCTTGCTCGGACTAGCGGCCAATGAGCAGTTCTTC. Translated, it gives CASSLLGLAANEQFF.

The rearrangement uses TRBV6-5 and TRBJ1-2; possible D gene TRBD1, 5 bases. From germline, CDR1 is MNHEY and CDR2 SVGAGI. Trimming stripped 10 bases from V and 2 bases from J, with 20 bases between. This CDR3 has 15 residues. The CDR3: CATQGVSRKNYGYTF. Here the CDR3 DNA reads TGTGCCACTCAAGGGGTGAGCAGGAAGAACTATGGCTACACCTTC.

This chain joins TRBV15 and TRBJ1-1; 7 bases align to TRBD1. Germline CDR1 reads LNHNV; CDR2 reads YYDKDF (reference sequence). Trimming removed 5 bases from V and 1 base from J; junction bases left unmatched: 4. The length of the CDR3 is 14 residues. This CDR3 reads CATSGRQGNTEAFF. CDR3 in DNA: TGTGCCACCAGCGGGAGACAGGGGAACACTGAAGCTTTCTTT.

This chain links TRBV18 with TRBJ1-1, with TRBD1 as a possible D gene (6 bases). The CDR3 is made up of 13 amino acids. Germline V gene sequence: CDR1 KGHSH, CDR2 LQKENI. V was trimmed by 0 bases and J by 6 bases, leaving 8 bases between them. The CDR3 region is CASSPPNRAEAFF. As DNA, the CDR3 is TGTGCCAGCTCACCACCAAACAGGGCTGAAGCTTTCTTT.

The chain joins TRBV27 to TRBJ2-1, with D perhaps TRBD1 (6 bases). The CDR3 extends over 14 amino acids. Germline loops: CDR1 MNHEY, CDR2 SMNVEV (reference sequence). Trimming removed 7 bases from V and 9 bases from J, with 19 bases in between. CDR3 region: CASMRSAPRGEQFF. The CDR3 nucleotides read TGTGCCAGCATGCGGAGTGCTCCCAGGGGTGAGCAGTTCTTC.

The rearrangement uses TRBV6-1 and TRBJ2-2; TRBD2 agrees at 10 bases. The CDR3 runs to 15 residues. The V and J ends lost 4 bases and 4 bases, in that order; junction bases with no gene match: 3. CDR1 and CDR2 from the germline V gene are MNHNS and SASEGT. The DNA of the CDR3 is TGTGCCAGCAGTGCTAGCGGGAGTTTCACCGGGGAGCTGTTTTTT. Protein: CASSASGSFTGELFF.

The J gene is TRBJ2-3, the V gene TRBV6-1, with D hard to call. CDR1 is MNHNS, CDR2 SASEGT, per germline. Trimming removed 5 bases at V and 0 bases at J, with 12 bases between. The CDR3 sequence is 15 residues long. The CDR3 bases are TGTGCCAGCAGTAGCGACGACTCTAGCACAGATACGCAGTATTTT. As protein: CASSSDDSSTDTQYF.

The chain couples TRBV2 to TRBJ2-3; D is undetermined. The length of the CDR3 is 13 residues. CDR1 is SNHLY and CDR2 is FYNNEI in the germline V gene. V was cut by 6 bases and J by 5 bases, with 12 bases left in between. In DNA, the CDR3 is TGTGCCAGCAGGACATTGAATGTAGATACGCAGTATTTT. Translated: CASRTLNVDTQYF.

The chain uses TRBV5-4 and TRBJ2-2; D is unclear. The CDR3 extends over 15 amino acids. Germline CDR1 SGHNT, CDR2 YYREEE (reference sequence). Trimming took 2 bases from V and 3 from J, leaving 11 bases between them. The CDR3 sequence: CASSLGPDYTGELFF. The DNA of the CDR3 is TGTGCCAGCAGCTTAGGTCCAGACTACACCGGGGAGCTGTTTTTT.

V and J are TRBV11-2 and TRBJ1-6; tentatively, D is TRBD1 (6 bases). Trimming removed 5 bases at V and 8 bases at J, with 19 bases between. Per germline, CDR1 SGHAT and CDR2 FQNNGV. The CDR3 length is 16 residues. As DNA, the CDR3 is TGTGCCAGCAGCCTTTTGGCAGGGGCCGTTCATTCACCCCTCCACTTT. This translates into CASSLLAGAVHSPLHF.

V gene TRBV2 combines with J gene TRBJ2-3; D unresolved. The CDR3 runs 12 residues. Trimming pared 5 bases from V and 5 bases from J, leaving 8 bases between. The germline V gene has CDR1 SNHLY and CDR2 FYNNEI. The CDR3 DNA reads TGTGCCAGCAGTTCAAGAGAAGATACGCAGTATTTT. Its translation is CASSSREDTQYF.

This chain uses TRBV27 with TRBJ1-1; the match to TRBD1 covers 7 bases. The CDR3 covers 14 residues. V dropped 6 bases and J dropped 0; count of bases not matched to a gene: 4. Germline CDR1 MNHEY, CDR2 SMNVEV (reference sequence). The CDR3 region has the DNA TGTGCCAGCAGAAGGGGACAGATGAACACTGAAGCTTTCTTT. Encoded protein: CASRRGQMNTEAFF.

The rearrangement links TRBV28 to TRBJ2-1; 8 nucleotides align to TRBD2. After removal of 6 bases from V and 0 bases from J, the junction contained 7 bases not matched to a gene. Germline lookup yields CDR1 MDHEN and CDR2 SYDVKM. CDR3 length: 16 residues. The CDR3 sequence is CASRGLSGSSYNEQFF. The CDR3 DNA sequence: TGTGCCAGCAGAGGTTTAAGCGGGAGCTCCTACAATGAGCAGTTCTTC.

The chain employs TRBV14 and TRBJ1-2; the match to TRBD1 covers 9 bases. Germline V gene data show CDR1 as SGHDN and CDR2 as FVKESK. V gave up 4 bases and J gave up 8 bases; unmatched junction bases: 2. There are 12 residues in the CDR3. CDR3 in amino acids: CASSLDRGGYTF. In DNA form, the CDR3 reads TGTGCCAGCAGCCTGGACAGGGGAGGCTACACCTTC.

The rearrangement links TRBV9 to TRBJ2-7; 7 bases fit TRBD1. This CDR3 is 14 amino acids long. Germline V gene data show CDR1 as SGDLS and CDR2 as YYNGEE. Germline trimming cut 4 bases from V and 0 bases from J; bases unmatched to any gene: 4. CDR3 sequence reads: CASSPQGYSYEQYF. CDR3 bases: TGTGCCAGCAGCCCACAGGGGTACTCCTACGAGCAGTACTTC.

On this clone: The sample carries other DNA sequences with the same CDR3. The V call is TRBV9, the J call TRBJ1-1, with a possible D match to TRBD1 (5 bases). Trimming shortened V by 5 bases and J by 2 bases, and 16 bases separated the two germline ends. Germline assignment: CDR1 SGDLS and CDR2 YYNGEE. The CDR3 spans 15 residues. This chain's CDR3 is CASRAQTDPNTEAFF. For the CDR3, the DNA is TGTGCCAGCAGAGCCCAGACAGACCCTAACACTGAAGCTTTCTTT.

The CDR3 DNA reads as TGTGCCAGCAGCGAATCGCAGGTGATCACTGAAGCTTTCTTT. Protein product: CASSESQVITEAFF. The chain has TRBV9 and TRBJ1-1; D gene uncertain. This CDR3 comprises 14 residues. Germline V gives CDR1 SGDLS, CDR2 YYNGEE. V was trimmed by 3 bases and J by 4 bases, leaving 13 bases between them.

The CDR3 reads CANLRWGGLGETQYF. DNA of the CDR3: TGTGCCAACCTCCGGTGGGGGGGCTTAGGAGAGACCCAGTACTTC. The gene calls are TRBV5-4 and TRBJ2-5; a possible D gene is TRBD2 (7 bases). Germline CDR1 and CDR2: SGHNT and YYREEE (reference sequence). V gave up 9 bases and J gave up 4 bases, with 22 bases separating them. The CDR3 runs 15 residues.

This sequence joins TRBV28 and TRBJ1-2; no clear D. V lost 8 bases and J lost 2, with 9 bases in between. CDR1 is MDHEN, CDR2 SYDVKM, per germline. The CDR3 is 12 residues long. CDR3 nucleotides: TGTGCCAGCTTGAGGGAGAACTATGGCTACACCTTC. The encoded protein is CASLRENYGYTF.

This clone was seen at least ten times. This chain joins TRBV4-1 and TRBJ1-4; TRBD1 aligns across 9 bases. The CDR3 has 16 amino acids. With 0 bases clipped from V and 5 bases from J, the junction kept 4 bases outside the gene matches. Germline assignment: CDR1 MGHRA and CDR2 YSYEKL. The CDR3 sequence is CASSQERGTGNEKLFF. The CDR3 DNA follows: TGCGCCAGCAGCCAAGAGAGGGGGACAGGGAATGAAAAACTGTTTTTT.

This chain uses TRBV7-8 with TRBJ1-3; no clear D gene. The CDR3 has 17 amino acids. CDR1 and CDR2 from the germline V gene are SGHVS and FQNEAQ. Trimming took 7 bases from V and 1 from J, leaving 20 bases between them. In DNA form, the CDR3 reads TGTGCCAGCACCCCCTATGCGGCTGCGGGATCTGGAAACACCATATATTTT. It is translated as CASTPYAAAGSGNTIYF.

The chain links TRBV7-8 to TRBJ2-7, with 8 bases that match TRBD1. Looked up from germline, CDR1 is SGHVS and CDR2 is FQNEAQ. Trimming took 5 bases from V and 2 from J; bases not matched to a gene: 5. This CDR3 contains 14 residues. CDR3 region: CASSLRQGTYEQYF. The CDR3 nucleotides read TGTGCCAGCAGCCTAAGACAGGGGACCTACGAGCAGTACTTC.

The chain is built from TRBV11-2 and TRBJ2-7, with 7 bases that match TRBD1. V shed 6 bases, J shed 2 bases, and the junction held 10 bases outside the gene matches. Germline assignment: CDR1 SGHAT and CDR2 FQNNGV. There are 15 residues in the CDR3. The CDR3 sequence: CASRTNRGRPYEQYF. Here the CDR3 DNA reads TGTGCCAGCAGAACAAACAGGGGAAGACCCTACGAGCAGTACTTC.

The CDR3 reads CASSNPQKANYGYTF. In DNA, the CDR3 is TGTGCCAGCAGTAACCCCCAGAAAGCTAACTATGGCTACACCTTC. The chain joins TRBV6-5 to TRBJ1-2; no clear D. V gave up 5 bases and J gave up 0 bases, with 13 bases separating them. CDR3 size: 15 residues. Germline V gives CDR1 MNHEY, CDR2 SVGAGI.

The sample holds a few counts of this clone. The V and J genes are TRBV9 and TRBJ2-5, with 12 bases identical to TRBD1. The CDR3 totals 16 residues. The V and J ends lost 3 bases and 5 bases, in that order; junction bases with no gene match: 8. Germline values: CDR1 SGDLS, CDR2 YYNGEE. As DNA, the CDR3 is TGTGCCAGCAGCGCCCGGGACAGGGGGCTAACGGAGACCCAGTACTTC. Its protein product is CASSARDRGLTETQYF.

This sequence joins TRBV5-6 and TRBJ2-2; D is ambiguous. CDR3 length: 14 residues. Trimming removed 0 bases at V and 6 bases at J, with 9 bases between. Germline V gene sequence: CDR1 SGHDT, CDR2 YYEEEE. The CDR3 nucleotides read TGTGCCAGCAGCTTGGATCCGGTAGCCGGGGAGCTGTTTTTT. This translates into CASSLDPVAGELFF.

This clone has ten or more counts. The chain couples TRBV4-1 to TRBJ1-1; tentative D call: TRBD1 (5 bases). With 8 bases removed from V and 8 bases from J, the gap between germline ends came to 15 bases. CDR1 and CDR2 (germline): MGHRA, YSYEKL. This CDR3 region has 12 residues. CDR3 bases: TGCGCCAGCCGTAGGCTGGGGGGAGAAGCTTTCTTT. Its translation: CASRRLGGEAFF.

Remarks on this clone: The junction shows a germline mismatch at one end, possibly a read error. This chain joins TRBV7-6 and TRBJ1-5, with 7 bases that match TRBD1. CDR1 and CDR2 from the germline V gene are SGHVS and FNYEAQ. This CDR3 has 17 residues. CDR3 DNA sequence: TGTGCCAGCAGTTTAGAGGGGACAGAGTATAGCAATCAGCCCCAGCATTTT. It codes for CASSLEGTEYSNQPQHF.

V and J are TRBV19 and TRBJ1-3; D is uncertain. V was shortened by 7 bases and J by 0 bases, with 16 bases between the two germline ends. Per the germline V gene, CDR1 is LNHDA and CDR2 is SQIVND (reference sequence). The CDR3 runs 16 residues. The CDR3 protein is CASKERGPLSGNTIYF. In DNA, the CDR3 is TGTGCCAGTAAGGAGAGAGGCCCCCTCTCTGGAAACACCATATATTTT.